A single sample gave rise to the 8 T cell receptor beta chains below, sequenced in a study of blood T cell repertoires in COVID-19. Sequencing was performed with immunoSEQ multiplex PCR; in TCRdb, only in-frame clones are kept and a portion is missing. The repertoire consists of nearly 300,000 clones, with roughly nine tenths occurring once and the leading ten covering approximately 2.9%. Sequenced sample: PBMCs or T cells enriched from blood (not recorded which). The receptors were gathered from a woman in her forties or fifties who had been exposed to COVID-19.

The V call is TRBV28, the J call TRBJ1-3; TRBD1 agrees at 8 bases. The CDR3 has 15 amino acids. Germline lookup yields CDR1 MDHEN and CDR2 SYDVKM. Unmatched junction bases numbered 6, after V lost 6 bases and J lost 2 bases. CDR3: CASRAGGAAGNTIYF. Here the CDR3 DNA reads TGTGCCAGCAGGGCAGGGGGCGCCGCTGGAAACACCATATATTTT.

In regard to this clone: Different DNA sequences within this sample yield the same CDR3. This rearrangement joins TRBV11-2 to TRBJ2-2, with TRBD2 as a possible D gene (6 bases). The V gene lost 2 bases and the J gene lost 0 bases, with 10 bases spanning the gap. The germline gives CDR1 SGHAT, CDR2 FQNNGV. This CDR3 spans 16 amino acids. CDR3 DNA sequence: TGTGCCAGCAGCTTATCTGGCGGGGCGAACACCGGGGAGCTGTTTTTT. It translates to CASSLSGGANTGELFF.

The V gene is TRBV7-2, the J gene TRBJ1-5; unclear D gene. CDR1 SGHTA and CDR2 FQGNSA come from the germline V gene. This CDR3 is 13 amino acids long. The V end was cut by 5 bases, the J end by 6 bases, with 11 bases between. CDR3 coding DNA: TGTGCCAGCAGCCCTCGGGCGGGTCAGCCCCAGCATTTT. This translates into CASSPRAGQPQHF.

The chain uses TRBV24-1 and TRBJ2-2, with D maybe TRBD1 (6 bases). V lost 3 bases to trimming and J lost 0 bases, with 13 bases between them. The CDR3 length is 17 residues. In germline, CDR1 is KGHDR, CDR2 SFDVKD. The CDR3 sequence: CATSDHTGFPNTGELFF. Written as DNA, the CDR3 is TGTGCCACCAGTGATCACACAGGGTTTCCGAACACCGGGGAGCTGTTTTTT.

This sequence joins TRBV3-1 (or the pseudogene TRBV3-2) and TRBJ1-1, with D possibly matching TRBD1 (5 bases). CDR1 and CDR2 from the germline V gene are LGHDT and YNNKEL (reference sequence). The length of the CDR3 is 15 residues. Trimming removed 4 bases at V and 5 bases at J, with 17 bases between. CDR3 residues: CASSPRGEGRTEAFF. CDR3 in DNA: TGTGCCAGCAGCCCCCGGGGGGAGGGGAGGACTGAAGCTTTCTTT.

V and J are TRBV27 and TRBJ2-5, with TRBD1 matching over 9 bases. V shed 6 bases, J shed 3 bases, and the junction held 14 bases outside the gene matches. Germline CDR1 MNHEY, CDR2 SMNVEV (reference sequence). This CDR3 region has 17 residues. CDR3 in DNA: TGTGCCAGCAGCTCTCGCCTCTCTGGGACAGGGAAAGAGACCCAGTACTTC. It yields the protein CASSSRLSGTGKETQYF.

The rearrangement links TRBV7-8 to TRBJ2-5; 10 nucleotides match TRBD1. V lost 4 bases to trimming and J lost 5 bases; unmatched junction nucleotides: 7. The V gene's germline CDR1 is SGHVS and CDR2 FQNEAQ. The CDR3 totals 15 residues. The CDR3: CASSSRTGGWETQYF. The CDR3 nucleotides read TGTGCCAGCAGCTCGCGGACAGGGGGTTGGGAGACCCAGTACTTC.

The V and J genes are TRBV7-2 and TRBJ2-7; 9 positions agree with TRBD1. This CDR3 region has 14 residues. Trimming cost V 5 bases and J 9 bases; bases outside gene matches: 11. From germline, CDR1 is SGHTA and CDR2 FQGNSA. In nucleotides, the CDR3 is TGTGCCAGCAGCATCCCGGGACAGGGATTCGGGCAGTACTTC. This encodes CASSIPGQGFGQYF.